This TCR beta chain is drawn from a study of T cell changes during pregnancy in multiple sclerosis. Profiled with immunoSEQ multiplex PCR; TCRdb holds only in-frame clones, not every one. This sample yields 60,000 or so clones, of which 70% to 90% are seen a single time; around 2.3% belongs to the top ten. The CDR3 covers 13 residues. The V end lost 0 bases, the J end lost 6 bases, and 8 bases lay between the germline ends. Looked up from germline, CDR1 is KGHSH and CDR2 is LQKENI. This TCR was sampled from a female donor with multiple sclerosis, enrolled in a pregnancy study. Sequences were derived from peripheral blood, sampled in the first trimester of pregnancy. The chain combines TRBV18 with TRBJ1-2, with D unresolved. In nucleotides, the CDR3 is TGTGCCAGCTCACCACCGGCCAGAAATGGCTACACCTTC. Its translation is CASSPPARNGYTF. The full variable domain, its missing parts supplied by reference TRBV18 and TRBJ1-2, is NAGVMQNPRHLVRRRGQEARLRCSPMKGHSHVYWYRQLPEEGLKFMVYLQKENIIDESGMPKERFSAEFPKEGPSILRIQQVVRGDSAAYFCASSPPARNGYTFGSGTRLTVV.